This T cell receptor beta chain was recovered during a study of cytomegalovirus exposure and HLA in healthy donors. About the study: A prior study identified approximately 120 million unique TCR beta sequences from some 200 million T cells.

Germline values: CDR1 SGHVS, CDR2 FNYEAQ. Trimming left V 5 bases short and J 7 bases short, with 15 bases between. The CDR3 has 14 residues. PCR used 60 Vbeta primers and 13 Jbeta primers. Here immunoSEQ multiplex PCR was the method, and the copy in TCRdb shows in-frame clones only, minus some. This table has more than 150,000 clones, over 70% appearing once. Sequencing input: PBMCs. V is TRBV7-6 and J is TRBJ2-1, with a tentative D call TRBD2 (7 bases). This clonotype was obtained from a woman between 50 and 59 years old in good health and CMV-seropositive. DNA of the CDR3: TGTGCCAGCAGCCAGGGGCTAGCGGTTAATGAGCAGTTCTTC. Translation gives CASSQGLAVNEQFF.